The 22 T cell receptor beta chains reported below all come from one sample, sequenced in a study of blood T cell repertoires in COVID-19. Measured with immunoSEQ multiplex PCR; TCRdb has only the in-frame clones, and not every one. The sample comprises roughly 53,000 clones, more than 75% of which are singletons, and around 28% rests with the top ten. Material: peripheral blood. The receptors derive from a human donor in a cohort sampled during active COVID-19.

The V call is TRBV7-2, the J call TRBJ2-3, with D uncertain. This CDR3 contains 16 residues. Between the trimmed V and J ends, which lost 1 base and 2 bases, there was a span of 13 bases. In germline, CDR1 is SGHTA, CDR2 FQGNSA. The CDR3: CASSLVGSYPTDTQYF. In DNA, the CDR3 is TGTGCCAGCAGCTTAGTCGGTTCGTACCCCACAGATACGCAGTATTTT.

The chain employs TRBV7-2 and TRBJ2-5, with D perhaps matching TRBD2 (6 bases). Trimming pared 0 bases from V and 4 bases from J, leaving 15 bases between. This CDR3 region has 16 residues. From germline, CDR1 is SGHTA and CDR2 FQGNSA. This CDR3 is CASSLAGGITSETQYF. Here the CDR3 DNA reads TGTGCCAGCAGCTTAGCGGGGGGAATAACATCAGAGACCCAGTACTTC.

The chain carries TRBV5-1 and TRBJ2-3, with D hard to call. Germline-derived CDR1 and CDR2 are SGHRS and YFSETQ. The length of the CDR3 is 13 residues. The germline V and J ends were trimmed by 1 base and 0 bases, with 3 bases remaining between them. In DNA, the CDR3 is TGCGCCAGCAGCTTGTTAAGCACAGATACGCAGTATTTT. As protein: CASSLLSTDTQYF.

The chain couples TRBV6-5 to TRBJ1-3; TRBD1 might be the D (6 bases). Germline CDR1 is MNHEY and CDR2 is SVGAGI. The CDR3 runs to 13 residues. The germline V and J ends were trimmed by 4 bases and 4 bases, with 8 bases remaining between them. Written as DNA, the CDR3 is TGTGCCAGCAGTTCCGACAGGGGAAACACCATATATTTT. It is translated as CASSSDRGNTIYF.

CDR3 in amino acids: CAISESKDRALMNTEAFF. Written as DNA, the CDR3 is TGTGCCATCAGTGAGTCTAAGGACAGGGCGCTAATGAACACTGAAGCTTTCTTT. This chain joins TRBV10-3 and TRBJ1-1, with 8 bases matching TRBD1. The CDR3 consists of 18 residues. J was trimmed by 0 bases and V by 0 bases; bases with no gene match: 9. Germline CDR1 and CDR2: ENHRY and SYGVKD.

The V call is TRBV7-8, the J call TRBJ2-1, with TRBD2 identical over 12 bases. The V and J ends lost 5 bases and 9 bases, in that order; junction bases with no gene match: 14. The CDR3 is made up of 17 amino acids. The V gene's germline CDR1 is SGHVS and CDR2 FQNEAQ. CDR3 DNA sequence: TGTGCCAGCAGCCCCTCACCTCTAGCGGGGGGGCGGGGTGAGCAGTTCTTC. Its protein is CASSPSPLAGGRGEQFF.

The chain couples TRBV2 to TRBJ1-5, with D perhaps matching TRBD1 (6 bases). CDR3 length: 15 residues. Trimming took 7 bases from V and 1 from J, leaving 14 bases between them. CDR1 and CDR2 (germline): SNHLY, FYNNEI. CDR3 protein: CASNLDRTSNQPQHF. The CDR3 coding sequence is TGTGCCAGCAACCTCGACAGGACCAGCAATCAGCCCCAGCATTTT.

The chain employs TRBV3-1 (or the pseudogene TRBV3-2) and TRBJ1-1; tentative D call: TRBD1 (5 bases). V lost 1 base and J 1 base, leaving 10 bases between the germline ends. The CDR3 sequence is 15 residues long. Germline V gives CDR1 LGHDT, CDR2 YNNKEL (reference sequence). CDR3 amino acids: CASSQGDRENTEAFF. The CDR3 DNA is TGTGCCAGCAGCCAAGGTGACAGAGAGAACACTGAAGCTTTCTTT.

The chain recombines TRBV9 with TRBJ1-1; TRBD1 agrees at 9 bases. Germline V gives CDR1 SGDLS, CDR2 YYNGEE. With V trimmed by 4 bases and J by 1 base, 5 bases remained unmatched. The CDR3 length is 15 residues. The CDR3 DNA follows: TGTGCCAGCAGCTCTCGGACAGGGGCGAACACTGAAGCTTTCTTT. Encoded protein: CASSSRTGANTEAFF.

The CDR3 region is CAIKTGEGTEAFF. CDR3 DNA sequence: TGTGCCATCAAGACAGGGGAGGGCACTGAAGCTTTCTTT. This chain connects TRBV10-3 to TRBJ1-1; 8 bases fit TRBD1. The germline CDR1 and CDR2 sequences are ENHRY and SYGVKD. This CDR3 is built from 13 residues. V dropped 7 bases and J dropped 4; count of bases not matched to a gene: 5.

The chain combines TRBV18 with TRBJ2-1, with 9 bases identical to TRBD2. The junction had 22 bases not matched to a gene; V was cut back by 3 bases and J by 7 bases. Germline-derived CDR1 and CDR2 are KGHSH and LQKENI. CDR3 length: 20 residues. CDR3 nucleotides: TGTGCCAGCTCACCTTGGGCCGGAGGGAGTATTAGCGGGAGTAAAAATGAGCAGTTCTTC. Its protein product is CASSPWAGGSISGSKNEQFF.

V and J are TRBV6-5 and TRBJ2-7; 8 nucleotides match TRBD1. V lost 6 bases, J lost 5 bases, and 12 bases stayed unmatched. Per the germline V gene, CDR1 is MNHEY and CDR2 is SVGAGI. This CDR3 is 15 amino acids long. CDR3: CASSLDRGKENEQYF. The CDR3 DNA reads as TGTGCCAGCAGCCTCGACAGGGGAAAGGAGAACGAGCAGTACTTC.

This chain links TRBV7-2 with TRBJ2-1; 7 bases line up with TRBD2. Germline lookup yields CDR1 SGHTA and CDR2 FQGNSA. V trimming: 6 bases; J trimming: 4 bases; junction bases outside the gene matches: 3. This CDR3 has 13 residues. Here the CDR3 DNA reads TGTGCCAGCAGGAACGGGGGGTACAATGAGCAGTTCTTC. Its translation is CASRNGGYNEQFF.

V usage is TRBV20-1 and J usage is TRBJ2-5; TRBD1 aligns across 7 bases. Trimming took 3 bases from V and 0 from J; bases not matched to a gene: 7. The CDR3 runs to 15 residues. Germline CDR1 and CDR2: DFQATT and SNEGSKA (reference sequence). CDR3 sequence: CSASGQGVNQETQYF. The CDR3 DNA sequence: TGCAGTGCTAGTGGGCAGGGGGTTAACCAAGAGACCCAGTACTTC.

This clone was recorded once. The gene calls are TRBV6-5 and TRBJ1-1; no reliable D call. Germline V gives CDR1 MNHEY, CDR2 SVGAGI. V lost 0 bases to trimming and J lost 1 base, with 9 bases between them. This CDR3 region has 15 residues. CDR3 coding DNA: TGTGCCAGCAGTTACTCCAAAGGAGGGAACACTGAAGCTTTCTTT. Its translation: CASSYSKGGNTEAFF.

The V gene is TRBV14, the J gene TRBJ1-2; TRBD1 agrees at 7 bases. Germline V gives CDR1 SGHDN, CDR2 FVKESK. There are 14 residues in the CDR3. Trimming took 4 bases from V and 7 from J; bases not matched to a gene: 9. The CDR3 loop is CASSRDRSVRGYTF. The CDR3 DNA is TGTGCCAGCAGCCGGGACAGAAGTGTACGTGGCTACACCTTC.

CDR3 sequence reads: CASSYDRGGLYGYTF. CDR3 coding DNA: TGTGCCAGCAGCTACGACAGGGGGGGGCTGTATGGCTACACCTTC. The rearrangement uses TRBV7-9 and TRBJ1-2, with 9 bases lining up with TRBD1. The CDR3 runs 15 residues. Germline values: CDR1 SEHNR, CDR2 FQNEAQ (reference sequence). J lost 5 bases, V lost 4 bases, and 8 bases had no gene match. Filled out from reference TRBV7-9 and TRBJ1-2, the complete variable domain reads DTGVSQNPRHKITKRGQNVTFRCDPISEHNRLYWYRQTLGQGPEFLTYFQNEAQLEKSRLLSDRFSAERPKGSFSTLEIQRTEQGDSAMYLCASSYDRGGLYGYTFGSGTRLTVV.

The chain combines TRBV4-1 with TRBJ1-6; D not certain. From germline, CDR1 is MGHRA and CDR2 YSYEKL. The length of the CDR3 is 16 residues. The V and J ends lost 5 bases and 3 bases respectively, with 14 bases between them. DNA for the CDR3: TGCGCCAGCAGCTCGGCGGGCAGCTACTATAATTCACCCCTCCACTTT. This sequence encodes CASSSAGSYYNSPLHF.

The V call is TRBV5-1, the J call TRBJ2-2; 8 bases line up with TRBD2. The germline V gene encodes CDR1 SGHRS and CDR2 YFSETQ. This CDR3 has 17 amino acids. Trimming removed 4 bases from V and 2 bases from J; junction bases left unmatched: 10. The CDR3 loop is CASSQTGTRLNTGELFF. The CDR3 bases are TGCGCCAGCAGCCAAACTGGGACTAGACTTAACACCGGGGAGCTGTTTTTT. Variable domain in full (rest from reference TRBV5-1 and TRBJ2-2): KAGVTQTPRYLIKTRGQQVTLSCSPISGHRSVSWYQQTPGQGLQFLFEYFSETQRNKGNFPGRFSGRQFSNSRSEMNVSTLELGDSALYLCASSQTGTRLNTGELFFGEGSRLTVL.

The J gene is TRBJ1-4, the V gene TRBV5-1; the match to TRBD1 covers 7 bases. Trimming at V came to 0 bases and at J to 8 bases, leaving 4 bases not matched to a gene. The CDR3 extends over 14 amino acids. CDR1 SGHRS and CDR2 YFSETQ come from the germline V gene. The CDR3 is CASSLAGGMEKLFF. In nucleotides, the CDR3 is TGCGCCAGCAGCTTGGCAGGGGGGATGGAAAAACTGTTTTTT.

This clone was seen a single time. The genes are TRBV2 and TRBJ2-7, with D perhaps matching TRBD2 (6 bases). The V end was cut by 7 bases, the J end by 3 bases, with 13 bases between. The CDR3 length is 13 residues. The germline gives CDR1 SNHLY, CDR2 FYNNEI. The DNA of the CDR3 is TGTGCCAGCACTGGGGGGACGGACTACGAGCAGTACTTC. Translation gives CASTGGTDYEQYF.

CDR3 in DNA: TGTGCCAGCAGCCCGGGACTACTTGGTGAGCAGTTCTTC. Amino acid sequence: CASSPGLLGEQFF. This chain uses TRBV7-6 with TRBJ2-1; 7 bases line up with TRBD2. CDR1 and CDR2 (germline): SGHVS, FNYEAQ. The V gene end was trimmed by 5 bases and the J gene end by 9 bases; junction bases not matched to a gene: 7. The CDR3 runs to 13 residues.